This T cell receptor beta chain emerged from a study of CXCR3-negative and CXCR3-positive naive CD8 T cells (dated by TCRdb to the late 2010s). With regard to the full study: In total, some 130 million TRB reads were obtained, corresponding to roughly 1.5 +/- 0.3 million reads per library. Diversity and physicochemical repertoire analyses were performed on about a dozen donors pooled from two independent experiments. TRBV-TRBJ cluster analysis included naive subsets from several donors and memory cells from 3 donors.

Each CD8+ T cell subset was flow-sorted in triplicate, and 250,000 to 350,000 cells per subset were placed directly into RLT lysis buffer. Naive CD8+ T cells were defined stringently as CD45RO-CCR7+CD27+CD95- to exclude memory contaminants. Peripheral blood mononuclear cells were isolated from buffy coats by standard density gradient centrifugation. Naive CXCR3-negative and CXCR3-positive CD8+ T cells were flow-sorted using a FACSAria III. Total RNA was extracted from sorted cells with an RNeasy Mini Kit. The research as a whole found: Freshly isolated PBMCs were used for most assays because CXCR3 expression partially decreased after cryopreservation. TRB CDR3s from CXCR3-positive naive cells showed higher hydrophobicity (lower Kidera factor 4), lower energy, and higher strength and volume indices than CXCR3-negative naive cells. Comparably high repertoire diversity was found in both naive subsets, whereas much lower repertoire diversity was found in memory CD8+ T cells. Surface CD5, linked to self-reactivity in mice, was comparable between naive subsets; TCR interaction strength was therefore also inferred from TRB CDR3 physicochemical properties. Similar TRBV-TRBJ usage was shown by naive CXCR3-negative and CXCR3-positive cells from the same donor, whereas distinct patterns were shown by memory cells.

CDR1 is given as SGHAT and CDR2 as FQNNGV, both from the germline V gene. There are 17 amino acids in the CDR3, from cysteine to phenylalanine inclusive. Only the protein is on record. These reads were obtained on a NextSeq 550. The Human TCR Profiling Kit (MiLaboratory) was used to prepare UMI-labeled 5' RACE TRB cDNA libraries. cDNA synthesis used the entire amount of extracted RNA, and PCR amplification then used the entire amount of cDNA produced. Libraries were prepared in parallel with an identical number of PCR cycles. The paper's processing steps were these. About 52,000 +/- 9,100 unique UMI-labeled TRB cDNA molecules per library were extracted with MIGEC and MiXCR, with at least two reads per UMI required. Each library averaged roughly 36,000 +/- 9,600 functional in-frame TRB CDR3 nucleotide clonotypes without stop codons. After downsampling to 5000 UMI-labeled TRB molecules per sample, diversity metrics, including normalized Shannon-Wiener and Chao1, were computed in VDJtools. VDJtools was used to calculate clonotype-size-weighted physicochemical properties of the central five CDR3 residues, namely interaction energy, strength, volume and Kidera factor 4. Reads reprocessed by TCRdb are summarized as one entry per CDR3 protein sequence, and DNA is absent. What appears here as the V and J calls and clone size reflects TCRdb's work, not the paper's. This specimen's table enumerates about 150,000 distinct CDR3 sequences. 0.4% to 0.5% of the sample is in the top ten clones.

Regarding this clonotype: It lacks a known antigen.

This TCR was recovered from a human donor in good health. Some clones in this sample may be carry-over from other donors' samples. The sequenced sample was naive CXCR3+ CD8+ T cells from blood. The sample's cell subset or site label is to be understood as: CD45RO-CCR7+CD27+CD95- naive CD8+ T cells expressing CXCR3 (TNR3+). The sequence is built from TRBV11-2 and TRBJ2-3; the TCRdb call, TRBD1, lacks DNA for checking. For the CDR3, the sequence is CASSFADRAHPRDTQYF.